The 7 T cell receptor beta chains presented below share a single source sample, sequenced in a study of cytomegalovirus exposure and HLA in healthy donors. 60 Vbeta and 13 Jbeta primers were used in PCR. Clones were read by immunoSEQ multiplex PCR, and TCRdb kept only the in-frame ones, dropping some. The data show about 150,000 clones, around four fifths seen once. Sequencing was performed on PBMCs. These receptors were collected from a male donor in good health and CMV-seronegative.

J is TRBJ2-5 and V is TRBV14; TRBD2 matches at 12 bases. The last part of the DNA fits TRBJ2-7 better; the J call may be wrong. Germline V lookup: CDR1 SGHDN, CDR2 FVKESK. The CDR3 spans 15 residues. This chain's CDR3 is CASRLAGGADYEQYF. CDR3 DNA sequence: TGTGCCAGCAGGCTAGCGGGAGGGGCAGACTACGAGCAGTACTTC.

This rearrangement joins TRBV7-9 to TRBJ2-7, with 7 bases that match TRBD1. Looked up from germline, CDR1 is SEHNR and CDR2 is FQNEAQ (reference sequence). This CDR3 is 14 amino acids long. With 4 bases clipped from V and 2 bases from J, the junction kept 5 bases outside the gene matches. CDR3 in amino acids: CASSSTGYAYEQYF. The CDR3 region has the DNA TGTGCCAGCAGCTCGACAGGGTATGCCTACGAGCAGTACTTC.

The gene calls are TRBV9 and TRBJ2-3, with 9 bases matching TRBD2. Losses at the gene ends were 0 bases for V and 5 bases for J; bases not matched to a gene: 4. This CDR3 has 15 amino acids. From germline, CDR1 is SGDLS and CDR2 YYNGEE. DNA for the CDR3: TGTGCCAGCAGCGTAGCAGCGGGGGGTCAAGATACGCAGTATTTT. Translation: CASSVAAGGQDTQYF.

CDR3 bases: TGTGCCAGCAGCCCCCGACAGGGCCGGGAGCAGTACTTC. Its translation is CASSPRQGREQYF. The V gene is TRBV9, the J gene TRBJ2-7; 7 nucleotides agree with TRBD1. J gave up 7 bases and V 4 bases, and 8 bases lay outside the gene matches. Germline CDR1 and CDR2: SGDLS and YYNGEE. The CDR3 spans 13 residues.

This clone occurred a few times. Here the CDR3 DNA reads TGTGCCAGCAGCTTAGATTACCAGGGCCGGACGCAGTATTTT. This sequence encodes CASSLDYQGRTQYF. The chain employs TRBV11-2 and TRBJ2-3, with D perhaps TRBD1 (5 bases). CDR3 size: 14 residues. V was clipped by 0 bases and J by 9 bases, with 13 bases between them. CDR1 is SGHAT, CDR2 FQNNGV, per germline.

The chain is built from TRBV5-6 and TRBJ2-3; D gene ambiguous. Germline values: CDR1 SGHDT, CDR2 YYEEEE. The CDR3 covers 12 residues. The V and J ends lost 4 bases and 6 bases respectively, with 9 bases between them. The CDR3 loop is CASSTRTDTQYF. CDR3 nucleotides: TGTGCCAGCAGCACTCGAACGGATACGCAGTATTTT.

The chain employs TRBV4-2 and TRBJ2-7, with D unclear. Between the trimmed V and J ends, which lost 1 base and 4 bases, there was a span of 14 bases. Germline V CDR1 and CDR2: LGHNA, YNFKEQ. The CDR3 totals 15 residues. CDR3 in DNA: TGTGCCAGCAGCCAAGTGAACGGAGCAATATACGAGCAGTACTTC. This codes for CASSQVNGAIYEQYF.